Sequencing of this TCR beta chain was carried out in a study of blood T cell repertoires in COVID-19. On the study more broadly: Acute and convalescent COVID-19 samples came from the United States, Italy and Spain.

CDR1 and CDR2 (germline): LNHDA, SQIVND (reference sequence). The V gene lost 2 bases and the J gene lost 5 bases, with 9 bases spanning the gap. The CDR3 runs to 13 residues. As handled by the study authors: Amplifying reference gene primers gave estimates of nucleated cell counts. Produced via immunoSEQ multiplex PCR; TCRdb's table is partial and in-frame only. V, J and clone size reflect that table, while D and trimming were determined from the DNA. Of about 150,000 clones listed, around 88% are singletons. This clone was observed a few times. Other nucleotide sequences in the sample specify the same CDR3.

The chain combines TRBV19 with TRBJ1-1; D gene unclear. The clonotype comes from a woman between 65 and 79 years old who had recovered from COVID-19. The sequenced sample consisted of peripheral blood. Here the CDR3 DNA reads TGTGCCAGTAGTATACGGGGAGGGACTGAAGCTTTCTTT. Translating gives CASSIRGGTEAFF.